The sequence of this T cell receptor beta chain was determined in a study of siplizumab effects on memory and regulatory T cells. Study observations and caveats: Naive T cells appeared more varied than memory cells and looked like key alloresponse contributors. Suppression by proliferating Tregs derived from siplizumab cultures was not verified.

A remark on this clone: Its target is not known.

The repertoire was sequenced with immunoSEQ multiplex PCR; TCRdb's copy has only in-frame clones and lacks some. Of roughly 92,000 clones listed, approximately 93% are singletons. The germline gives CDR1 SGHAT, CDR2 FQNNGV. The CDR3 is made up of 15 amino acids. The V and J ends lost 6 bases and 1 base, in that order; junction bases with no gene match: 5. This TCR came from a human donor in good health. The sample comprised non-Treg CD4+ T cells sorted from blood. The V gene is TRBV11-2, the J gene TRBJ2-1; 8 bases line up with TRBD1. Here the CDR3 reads CASSQTGGSYNEQFF. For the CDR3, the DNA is TGTGCCAGCAGTCAAACAGGGGGGTCCTACAATGAGCAGTTCTTC.